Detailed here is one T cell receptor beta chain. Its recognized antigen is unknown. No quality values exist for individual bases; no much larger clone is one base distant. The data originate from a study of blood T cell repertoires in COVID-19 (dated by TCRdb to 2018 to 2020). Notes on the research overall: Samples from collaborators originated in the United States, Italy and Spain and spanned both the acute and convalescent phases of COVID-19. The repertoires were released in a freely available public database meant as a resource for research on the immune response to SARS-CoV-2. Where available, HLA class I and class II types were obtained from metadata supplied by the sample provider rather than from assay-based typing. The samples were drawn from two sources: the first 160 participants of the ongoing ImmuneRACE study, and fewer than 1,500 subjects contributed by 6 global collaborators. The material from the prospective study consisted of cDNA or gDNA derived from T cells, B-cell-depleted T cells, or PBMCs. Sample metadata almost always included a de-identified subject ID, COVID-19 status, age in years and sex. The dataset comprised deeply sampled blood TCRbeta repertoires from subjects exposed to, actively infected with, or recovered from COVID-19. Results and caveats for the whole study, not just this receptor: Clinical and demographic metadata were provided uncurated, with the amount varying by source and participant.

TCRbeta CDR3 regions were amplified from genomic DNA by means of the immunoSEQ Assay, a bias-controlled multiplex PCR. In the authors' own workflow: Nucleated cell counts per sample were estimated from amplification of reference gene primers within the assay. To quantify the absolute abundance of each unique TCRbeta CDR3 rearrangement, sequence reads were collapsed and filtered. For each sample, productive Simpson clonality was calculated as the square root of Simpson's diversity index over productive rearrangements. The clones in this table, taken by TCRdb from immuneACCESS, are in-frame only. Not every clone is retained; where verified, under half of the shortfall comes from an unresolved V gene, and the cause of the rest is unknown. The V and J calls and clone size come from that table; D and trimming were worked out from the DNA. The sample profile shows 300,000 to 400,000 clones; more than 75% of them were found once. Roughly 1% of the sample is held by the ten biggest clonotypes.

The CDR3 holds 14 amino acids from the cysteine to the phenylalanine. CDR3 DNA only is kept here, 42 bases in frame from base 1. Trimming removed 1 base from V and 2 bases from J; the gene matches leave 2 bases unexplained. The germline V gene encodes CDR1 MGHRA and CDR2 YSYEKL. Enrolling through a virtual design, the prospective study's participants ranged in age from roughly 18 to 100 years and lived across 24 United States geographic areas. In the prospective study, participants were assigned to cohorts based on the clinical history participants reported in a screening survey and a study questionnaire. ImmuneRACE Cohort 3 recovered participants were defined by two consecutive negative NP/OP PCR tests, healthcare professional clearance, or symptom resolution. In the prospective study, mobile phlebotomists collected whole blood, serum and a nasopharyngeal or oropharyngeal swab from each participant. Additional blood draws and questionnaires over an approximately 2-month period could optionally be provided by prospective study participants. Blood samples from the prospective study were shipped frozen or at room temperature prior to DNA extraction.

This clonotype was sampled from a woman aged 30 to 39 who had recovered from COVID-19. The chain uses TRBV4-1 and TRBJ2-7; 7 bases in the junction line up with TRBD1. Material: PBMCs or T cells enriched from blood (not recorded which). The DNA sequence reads TGCGCCAGCAGCCAAGGTCAGGGGGCCTACGAGCAGTACTTC. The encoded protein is CASSQGQGAYEQYF.